The 4 T cell receptor beta chains presented below share a single source sample, sequenced in a study of blood T cells in healthy people across ages. Using a J-beta primer mix together with a sample-barcoded 5' primer, a second PCR was run for about 7 to 12 cycles. Using its own MiXCR run on the 5' RACE reads, TCRdb lists one record per CDR3 protein. The sample includes about 1.7 million distinct CDR3 sequences, roughly 28% of them seen just once. The sequencing sample was made of blood. All receptors come from a woman aged 25-40 years in good health.

V gene TRBV6-5 combines with J gene TRBJ1-1, with TRBD1 identical over 7 bases. CDR1 and CDR2 from the germline V gene are MNHEY and SVGAGI. V lost 5 bases and J lost 2; bases outside the gene matches: 5. CDR3 length: 14 amino acids. CDR3 nucleotides: TGTGCCAGCAGTGCAGACAGGGTCAACACTGAAGCTTTCTTT. Protein product: CASSADRVNTEAFF.

This clonotype showed up just a few times. Sequence at one end of the junction differs from germline and may be a read error. The genes are TRBV5-1 and TRBJ1-5, with D possibly TRBD1 on 6 matching bases. The CDR3 covers 14 residues. Per the germline V gene, CDR1 is SGHRS and CDR2 is YFSETQ. The CDR3 DNA sequence: TGCGCCAGCAGCTTGGATGGGGGCAATCAGCCCCGGCATTTT. Protein sequence: CASSLDGGNQPRHF.

This chain links TRBV20-1 with TRBJ1-4; no clear D gene. The CDR3 runs to 11 residues. Per the germline V gene, CDR1 is DFQATT and CDR2 is SNEGSKA (reference sequence). The CDR3: CSTRVKEKLFF. The DNA of the CDR3 is TGCAGCACACGGGTAAAGGAAAAACTGTTTTTT.

This clonotype was detected only a few times. Just one base apart from a much larger clone, this may be a read error. The gene calls are TRBV29-1 and TRBJ2-5; D is possibly TRBD1 or TRBD2 (5 bases each). V was shortened by 6 bases and J by 9 bases, with 26 bases between the two germline ends. The CDR3 extends over 15 amino acids. Germline CDR1 SQVTM, CDR2 ANQGSEA. The CDR3 DNA reads TGCAGCGTGAGTTCGGCGGTAGGGACGAGCGAGGCCCAGTACTTC. It encodes CSVSSAVGTSEAQYF. The whole variable domain, remainder taken from reference TRBV29-1 and TRBJ2-5, is SAVISQKPSRDICQRGTSLTIQCQVDSQVTMMFWYRQQPGQSLTLIATANQGSEATYESGFVIDKFPISRPNLTFSTLTVSNMSPEDSSIYLCSVSSAVGTSEAQYFGPGTRLLVL.